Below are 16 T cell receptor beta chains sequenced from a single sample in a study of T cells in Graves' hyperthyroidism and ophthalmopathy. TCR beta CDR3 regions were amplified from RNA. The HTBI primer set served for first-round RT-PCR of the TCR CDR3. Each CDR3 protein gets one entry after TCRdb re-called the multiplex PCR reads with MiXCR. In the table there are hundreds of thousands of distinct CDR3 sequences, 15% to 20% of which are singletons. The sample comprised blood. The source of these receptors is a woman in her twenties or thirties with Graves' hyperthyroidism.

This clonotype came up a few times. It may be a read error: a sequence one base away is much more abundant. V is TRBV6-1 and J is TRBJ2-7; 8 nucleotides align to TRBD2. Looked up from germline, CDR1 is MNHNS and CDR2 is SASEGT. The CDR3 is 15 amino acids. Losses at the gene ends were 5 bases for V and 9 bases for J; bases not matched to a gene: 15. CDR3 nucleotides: TGTGCCAGCAGTCCGGTAGCGGGGTTTTTTAACGGGCAGTACTTC. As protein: CASSPVAGFFNGQYF.

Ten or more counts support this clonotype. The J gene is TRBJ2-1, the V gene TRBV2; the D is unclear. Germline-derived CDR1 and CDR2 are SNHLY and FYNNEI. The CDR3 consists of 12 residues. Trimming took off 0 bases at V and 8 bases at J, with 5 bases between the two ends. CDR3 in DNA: TGTGCCAGCAGTGAAGCAGTATATGAGCAGTTCTTC. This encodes CASSEAVYEQFF.

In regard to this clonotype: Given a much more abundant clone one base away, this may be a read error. This CDR3 reads CDSSFGGSTEAFF. CDR3 DNA: TGTGACAGCAGCTTTGGGGGGTCTACTGAAGCTTTCTTT. This chain uses TRBV11-2 with TRBJ1-1; possibly TRBD1 for D (5 bases). The CDR3 consists of 13 residues. Per germline, CDR1 SGHAT and CDR2 FQNNGV.

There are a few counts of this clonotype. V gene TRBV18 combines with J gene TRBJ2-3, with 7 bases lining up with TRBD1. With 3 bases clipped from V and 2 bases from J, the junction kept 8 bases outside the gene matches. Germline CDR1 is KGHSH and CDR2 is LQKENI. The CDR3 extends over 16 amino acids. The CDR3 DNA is TGTGCCAGCTCACCCTCCTGGGACAGATACACAGATACGCAGTATTTT. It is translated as CASSPSWDRYTDTQYF.

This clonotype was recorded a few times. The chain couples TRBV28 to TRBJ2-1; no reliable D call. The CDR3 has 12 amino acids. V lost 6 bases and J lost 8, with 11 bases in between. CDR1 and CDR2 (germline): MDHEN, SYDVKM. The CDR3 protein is CASRLTQYEQFF. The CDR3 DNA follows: TGTGCCAGCAGGCTCACCCAGTATGAGCAGTTCTTC.

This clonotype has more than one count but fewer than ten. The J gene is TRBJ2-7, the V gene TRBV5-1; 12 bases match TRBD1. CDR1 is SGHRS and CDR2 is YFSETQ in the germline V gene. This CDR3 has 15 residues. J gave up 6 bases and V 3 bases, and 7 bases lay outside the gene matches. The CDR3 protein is CASSSSRDRGPEQYF. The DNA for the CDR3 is TGCGCCAGCAGCTCATCCCGGGACAGGGGGCCCGAGCAGTACTTC.

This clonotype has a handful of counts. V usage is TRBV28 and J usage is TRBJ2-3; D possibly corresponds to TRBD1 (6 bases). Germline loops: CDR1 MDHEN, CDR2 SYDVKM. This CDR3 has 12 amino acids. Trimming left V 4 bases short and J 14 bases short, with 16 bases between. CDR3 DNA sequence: TGTGCCAGCAGTTCCGCATCAGGGGTTGGGTATTTT. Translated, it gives CASSSASGVGYF.

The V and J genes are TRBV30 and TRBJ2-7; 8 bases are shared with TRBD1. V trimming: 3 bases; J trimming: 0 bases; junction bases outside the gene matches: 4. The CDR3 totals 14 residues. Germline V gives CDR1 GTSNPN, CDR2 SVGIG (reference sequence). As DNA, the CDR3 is TGTGCCTGGAGGCACAGGGGGAGCTCCTACGAGCAGTACTTC. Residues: CAWRHRGSSYEQYF.

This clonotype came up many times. CDR3 bases: TGTGCCAGCAGTTTTACGATCGTGGGACAGGGGGGCCCAGATACGCAGTATTTT. Encoded protein: CASSFTIVGQGGPDTQYF. The V gene is TRBV27, the J gene TRBJ2-3, with 11 nucleotides matching TRBD1. This CDR3 has 18 amino acids. V dropped 3 bases and J dropped 4; count of bases not matched to a gene: 12. Germline V lookup: CDR1 MNHEY, CDR2 SMNVEV (reference sequence).

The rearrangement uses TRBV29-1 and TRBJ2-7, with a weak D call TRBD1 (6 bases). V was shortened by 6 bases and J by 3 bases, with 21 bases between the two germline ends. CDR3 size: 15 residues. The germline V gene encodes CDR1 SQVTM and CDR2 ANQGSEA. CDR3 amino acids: CSVDYRTGHYYEQYF. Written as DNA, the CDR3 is TGCAGCGTGGATTATCGAACGGGACACTACTACGAGCAGTACTTC.

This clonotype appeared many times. CDR3 in amino acids: CASSRDRGEETQYF. The CDR3 nucleotides read TGTGCCAGCAGCCGGGACAGGGGTGAGGAGACCCAGTACTTC. The genes are TRBV7-2 and TRBJ2-5; 10 bases are shared with TRBD1. The germline gives CDR1 SGHTA, CDR2 FQGNSA. The junction had 5 bases not matched to a gene; V was cut back by 5 bases and J by 5 bases. The CDR3 is made up of 14 amino acids.

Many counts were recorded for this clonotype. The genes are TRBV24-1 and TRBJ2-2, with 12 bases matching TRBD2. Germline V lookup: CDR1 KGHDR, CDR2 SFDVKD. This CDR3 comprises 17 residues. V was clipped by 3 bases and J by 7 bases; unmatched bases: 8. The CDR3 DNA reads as TGTGCCACCAGTGATCCTAGCGGGAGGGCAATTTTCGGGGAGCTGTTTTTT. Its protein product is CATSDPSGRAIFGELFF.

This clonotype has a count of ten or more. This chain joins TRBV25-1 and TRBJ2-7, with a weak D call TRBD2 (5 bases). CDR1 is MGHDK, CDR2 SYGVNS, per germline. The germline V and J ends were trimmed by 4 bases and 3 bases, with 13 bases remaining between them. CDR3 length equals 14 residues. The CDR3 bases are TGTGCCAGCAGTGTTGGCGGGTTCGACTACGAGCAGTACTTC. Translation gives CASSVGGFDYEQYF.

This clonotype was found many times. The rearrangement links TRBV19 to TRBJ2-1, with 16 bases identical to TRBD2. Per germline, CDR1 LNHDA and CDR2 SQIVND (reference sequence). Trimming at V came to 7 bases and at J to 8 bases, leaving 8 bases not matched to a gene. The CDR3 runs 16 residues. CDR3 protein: CASTPTGLAGGDEQFF. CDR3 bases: TGTGCCAGTACCCCGACGGGACTAGCGGGAGGGGATGAGCAGTTCTTC.

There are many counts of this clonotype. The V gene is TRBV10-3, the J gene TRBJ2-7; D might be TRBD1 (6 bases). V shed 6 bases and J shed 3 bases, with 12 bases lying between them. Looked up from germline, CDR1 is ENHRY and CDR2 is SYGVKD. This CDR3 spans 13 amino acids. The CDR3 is CAIRDSENYEQYF. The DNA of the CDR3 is TGTGCCATCAGGGACAGCGAAAACTACGAGCAGTACTTC.

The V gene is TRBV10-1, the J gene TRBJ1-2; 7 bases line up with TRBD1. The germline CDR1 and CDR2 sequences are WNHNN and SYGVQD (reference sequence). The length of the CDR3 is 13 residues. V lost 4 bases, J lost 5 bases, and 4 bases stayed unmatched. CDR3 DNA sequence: TGCGCCAGCAGTGCAGGGGGAGCGTATGGCTACACCTTC. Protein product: CASSAGGAYGYTF.